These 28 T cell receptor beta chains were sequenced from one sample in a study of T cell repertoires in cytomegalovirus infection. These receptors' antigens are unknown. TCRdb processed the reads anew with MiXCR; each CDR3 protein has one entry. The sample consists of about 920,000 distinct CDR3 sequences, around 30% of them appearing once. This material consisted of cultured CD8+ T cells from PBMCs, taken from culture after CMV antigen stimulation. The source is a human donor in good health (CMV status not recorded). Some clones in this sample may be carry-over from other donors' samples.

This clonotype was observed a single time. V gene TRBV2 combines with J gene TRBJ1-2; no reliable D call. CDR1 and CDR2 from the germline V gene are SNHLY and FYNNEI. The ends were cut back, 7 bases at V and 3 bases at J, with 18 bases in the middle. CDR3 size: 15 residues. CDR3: CASIPGISSHYGYTF. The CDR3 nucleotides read TGTGCCAGCATTCCGGGGATCTCCAGCCACTATGGCTACACCTTC.

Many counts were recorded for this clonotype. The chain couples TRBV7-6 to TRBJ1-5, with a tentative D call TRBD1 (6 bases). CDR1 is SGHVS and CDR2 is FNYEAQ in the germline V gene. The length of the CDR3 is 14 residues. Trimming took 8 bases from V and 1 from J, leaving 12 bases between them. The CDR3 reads CASGGGGSNQPQHF. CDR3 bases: TGTGCCAGCGGGGGCGGGGGCAGCAATCAGCCCCAGCATTTT.

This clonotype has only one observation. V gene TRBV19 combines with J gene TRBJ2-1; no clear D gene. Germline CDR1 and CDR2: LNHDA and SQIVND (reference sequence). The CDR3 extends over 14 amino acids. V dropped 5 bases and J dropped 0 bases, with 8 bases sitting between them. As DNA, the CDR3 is TGTGCCAGTAGTCCCTTGGCCTCCTACAATGAGCAGTTCTTC. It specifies CASSPLASYNEQFF.

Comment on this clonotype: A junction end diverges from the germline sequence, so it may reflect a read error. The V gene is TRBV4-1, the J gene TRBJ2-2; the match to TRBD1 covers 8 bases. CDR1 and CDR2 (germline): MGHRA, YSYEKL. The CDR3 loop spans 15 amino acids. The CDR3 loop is CASSQRTGITGELFF. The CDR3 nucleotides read TGCGCTAGCAGCCAAAGGACAGGGATAACCGGGGAGCTGTTTTTT.

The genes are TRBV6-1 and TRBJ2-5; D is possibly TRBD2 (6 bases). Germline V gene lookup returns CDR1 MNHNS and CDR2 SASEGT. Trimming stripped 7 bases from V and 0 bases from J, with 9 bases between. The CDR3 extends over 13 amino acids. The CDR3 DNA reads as TGTGCCAGCATTGGGGACTACCAAGAGACCCAGTACTTC. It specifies CASIGDYQETQYF.

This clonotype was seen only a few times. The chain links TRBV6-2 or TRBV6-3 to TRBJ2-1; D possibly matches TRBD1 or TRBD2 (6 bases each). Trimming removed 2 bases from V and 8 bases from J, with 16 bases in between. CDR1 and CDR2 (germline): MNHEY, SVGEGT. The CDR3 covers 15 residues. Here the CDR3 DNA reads TGTGCCAGCAGTTACCAGCCCGGAGGGGGTCATGAGCAGTTCTTC. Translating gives CASSYQPGGGHEQFF.

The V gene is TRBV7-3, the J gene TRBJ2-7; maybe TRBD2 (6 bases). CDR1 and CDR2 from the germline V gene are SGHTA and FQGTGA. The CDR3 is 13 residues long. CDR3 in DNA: TGTACCAGCAGCCCCGGACTACACTACGAGCAGTACGTC. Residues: CTSSPGLHYEQYV.

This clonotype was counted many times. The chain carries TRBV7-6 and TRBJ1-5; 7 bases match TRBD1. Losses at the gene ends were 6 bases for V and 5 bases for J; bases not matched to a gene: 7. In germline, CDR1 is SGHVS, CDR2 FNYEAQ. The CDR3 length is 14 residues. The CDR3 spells CASSPDREDQPQHF. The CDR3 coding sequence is TGTGCCAGCAGTCCTGACAGGGAGGATCAGCCCCAGCATTTT. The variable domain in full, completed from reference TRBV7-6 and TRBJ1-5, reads GAGVSQSPRYKVTKRGQDVALRCDPISGHVSLYWYRQALGQGPEFLTYFNYEAQQDKSGLPNDRFSAERPEGSISTLTIQRTEQRDSAMYRCASSPDREDQPQHFGDGTRLSIL.

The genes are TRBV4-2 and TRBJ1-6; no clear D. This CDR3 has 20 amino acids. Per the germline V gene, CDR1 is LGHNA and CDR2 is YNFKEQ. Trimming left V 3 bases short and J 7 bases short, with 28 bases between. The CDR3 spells CASSHFPGRIGEGGNSPLHF. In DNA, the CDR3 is TGTGCCAGCAGCCATTTCCCCGGGAGGATCGGGGAGGGAGGGAATTCACCCCTCCACTTT.

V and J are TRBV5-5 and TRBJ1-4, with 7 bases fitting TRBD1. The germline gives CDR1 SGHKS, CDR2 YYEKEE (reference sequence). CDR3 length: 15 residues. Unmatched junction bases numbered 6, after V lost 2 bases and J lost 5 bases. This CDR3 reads CASSFRDRENEKLFF. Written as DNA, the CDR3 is TGTGCCAGCAGCTTTAGGGACAGAGAAAATGAAAAACTGTTTTTT.

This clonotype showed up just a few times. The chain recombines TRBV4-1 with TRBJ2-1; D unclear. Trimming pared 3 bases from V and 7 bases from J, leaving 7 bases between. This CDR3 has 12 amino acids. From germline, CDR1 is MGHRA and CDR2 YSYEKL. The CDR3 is CASSHQKNEQFF. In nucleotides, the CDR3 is TGCGCCAGCAGCCATCAGAAAAATGAGCAGTTCTTC.

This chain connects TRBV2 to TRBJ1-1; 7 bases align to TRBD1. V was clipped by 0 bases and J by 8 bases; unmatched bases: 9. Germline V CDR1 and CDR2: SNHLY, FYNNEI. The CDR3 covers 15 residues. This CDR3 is CASSEAGRPGQEAFF. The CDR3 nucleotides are TGTGCCAGCAGTGAAGCGGGTCGACCGGGACAGGAAGCTTTCTTT.

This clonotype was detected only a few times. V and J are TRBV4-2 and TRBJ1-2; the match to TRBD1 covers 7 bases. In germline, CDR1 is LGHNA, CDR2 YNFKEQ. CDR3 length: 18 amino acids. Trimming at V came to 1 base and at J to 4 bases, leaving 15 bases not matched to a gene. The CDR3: CASSQGGGRDYYSYGYTF. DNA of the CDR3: TGTGCCAGCAGCCAAGGAGGGGGCAGAGATTATTACAGCTATGGCTACACCTTC.

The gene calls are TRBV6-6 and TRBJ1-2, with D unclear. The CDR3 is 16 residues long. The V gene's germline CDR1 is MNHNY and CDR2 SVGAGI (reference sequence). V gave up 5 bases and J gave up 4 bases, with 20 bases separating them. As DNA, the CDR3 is TGTGCCAGCAGTCACCTGCCCCAGTCTCGAGTCTATGGCTACACCTTC. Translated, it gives CASSHLPQSRVYGYTF.

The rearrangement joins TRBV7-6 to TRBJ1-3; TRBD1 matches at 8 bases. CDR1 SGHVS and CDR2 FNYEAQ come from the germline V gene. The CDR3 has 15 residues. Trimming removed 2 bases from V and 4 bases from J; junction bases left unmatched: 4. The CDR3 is CASSLQGAKGNTIYF. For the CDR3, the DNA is TGTGCCAGCAGCTTACAGGGGGCGAAGGGAAACACCATATATTTT.

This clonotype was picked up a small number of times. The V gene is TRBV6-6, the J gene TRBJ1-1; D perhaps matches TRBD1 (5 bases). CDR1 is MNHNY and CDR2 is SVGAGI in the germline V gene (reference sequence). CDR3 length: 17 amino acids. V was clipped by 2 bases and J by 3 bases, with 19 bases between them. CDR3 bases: TGTGCCAGCAGTTACGTGGGGATAGGGGTCGTGGACACTGAAGCTTTCTTT. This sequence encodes CASSYVGIGVVDTEAFF.

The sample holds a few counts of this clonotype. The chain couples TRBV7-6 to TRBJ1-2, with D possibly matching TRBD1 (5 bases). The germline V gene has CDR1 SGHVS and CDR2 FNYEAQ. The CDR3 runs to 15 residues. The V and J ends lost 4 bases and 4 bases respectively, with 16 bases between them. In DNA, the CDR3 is TGTGCCAGCAGCTCCGGGGCGGGGGTTTTCTATGGCTACACCTTC. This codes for CASSSGAGVFYGYTF.

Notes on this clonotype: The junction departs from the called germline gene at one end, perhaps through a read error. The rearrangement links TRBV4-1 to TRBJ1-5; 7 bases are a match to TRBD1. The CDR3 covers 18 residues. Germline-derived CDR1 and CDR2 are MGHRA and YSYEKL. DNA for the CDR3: TGTACCAGCAGCCAAGATAGAAAAGGGGGCAGTTTAAATCAGCCCCAGCATTTT. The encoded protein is CTSSQDRKGGSLNQPQHF.

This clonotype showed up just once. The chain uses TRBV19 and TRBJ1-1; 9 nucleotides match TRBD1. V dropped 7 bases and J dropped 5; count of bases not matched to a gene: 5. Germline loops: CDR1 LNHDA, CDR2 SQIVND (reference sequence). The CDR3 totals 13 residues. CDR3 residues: CASTTGGPTEAFF. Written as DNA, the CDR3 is TGTGCCAGTACCACAGGGGGCCCGACTGAAGCTTTCTTT.

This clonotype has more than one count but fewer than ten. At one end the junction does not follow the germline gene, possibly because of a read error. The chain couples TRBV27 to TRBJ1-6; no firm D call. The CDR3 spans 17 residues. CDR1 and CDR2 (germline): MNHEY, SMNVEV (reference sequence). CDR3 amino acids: CASSLSSTGSYNSPLHF. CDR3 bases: TGTGCCAGCAGTTTATCGAGTACCGGGTCCTACAATTCACCCCTCCACTTT.

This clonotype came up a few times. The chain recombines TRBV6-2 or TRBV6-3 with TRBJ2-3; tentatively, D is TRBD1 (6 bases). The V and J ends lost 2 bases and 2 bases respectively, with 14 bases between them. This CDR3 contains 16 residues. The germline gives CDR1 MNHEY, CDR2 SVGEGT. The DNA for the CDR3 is TGTGCCAGCAGTTACGTCTCAGGGGTTTTCACAGATACGCAGTATTTT. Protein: CASSYVSGVFTDTQYF.

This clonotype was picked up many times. The CDR3 protein is CASRKLPVGDGYTF. The CDR3 DNA reads as TGTGCCAGCAGGAAGTTACCAGTGGGGGATGGCTACACCTTC. This chain links TRBV12-3 or TRBV12-4 with TRBJ1-2; D is possibly TRBD1 (5 bases). This CDR3 spans 14 amino acids. V lost 6 bases to trimming and J lost 6 bases, with 17 bases between them.

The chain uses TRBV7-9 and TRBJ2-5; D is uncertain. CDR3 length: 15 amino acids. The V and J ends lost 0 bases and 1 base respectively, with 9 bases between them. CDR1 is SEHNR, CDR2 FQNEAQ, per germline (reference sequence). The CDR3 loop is CASSLASAAQETQYF. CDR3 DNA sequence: TGTGCCAGCAGCTTAGCGTCAGCAGCCCAAGAGACCCAGTACTTC.

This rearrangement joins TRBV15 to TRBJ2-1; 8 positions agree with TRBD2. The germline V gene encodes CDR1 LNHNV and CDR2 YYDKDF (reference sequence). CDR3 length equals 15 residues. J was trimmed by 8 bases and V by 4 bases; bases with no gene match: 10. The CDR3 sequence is CATSTRTGGHDEQFF. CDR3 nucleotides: TGTGCCACCAGCACCAGAACGGGGGGGCATGATGAGCAGTTCTTC. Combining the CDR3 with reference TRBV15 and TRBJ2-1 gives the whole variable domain DAMVIQNPRYQVTQFGKPVTLSCSQTLNHNVMYWYQQKSSQAPKLLFHYYDKDFNNEADTPDNFQSRRPNTSFCFLDIRSPGLGDTAMYLCATSTRTGGHDEQFFGPGTRLTVL.

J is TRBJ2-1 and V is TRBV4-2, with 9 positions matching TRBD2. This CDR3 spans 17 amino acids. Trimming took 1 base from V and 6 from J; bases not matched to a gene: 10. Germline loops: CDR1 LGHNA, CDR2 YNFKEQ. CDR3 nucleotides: TGTGCCAGCAGCCAAGTCGTCTTAGCGGGGGACCCCAATGAGCAGTTCTTC. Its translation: CASSQVVLAGDPNEQFF.

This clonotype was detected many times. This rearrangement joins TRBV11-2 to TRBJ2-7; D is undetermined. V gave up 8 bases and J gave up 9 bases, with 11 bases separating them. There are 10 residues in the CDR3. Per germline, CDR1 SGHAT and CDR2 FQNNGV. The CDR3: CASERVGQYF. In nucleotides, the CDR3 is TGTGCCAGCGAAAGGGTTGGGCAGTACTTC.

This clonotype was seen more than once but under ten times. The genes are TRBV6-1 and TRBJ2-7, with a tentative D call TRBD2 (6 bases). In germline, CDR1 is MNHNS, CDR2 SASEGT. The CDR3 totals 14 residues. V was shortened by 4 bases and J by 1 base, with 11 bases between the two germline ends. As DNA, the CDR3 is TGTGCCAGCAGTGCACTAGCTACGTCCTACGAGCAGTACTTC. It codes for CASSALATSYEQYF.

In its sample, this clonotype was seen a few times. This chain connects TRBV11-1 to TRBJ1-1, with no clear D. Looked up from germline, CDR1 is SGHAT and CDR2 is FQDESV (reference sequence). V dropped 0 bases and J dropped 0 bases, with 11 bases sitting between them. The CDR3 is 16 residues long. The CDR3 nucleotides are TGTGCCAGCAGCTTAGCTCACGCAGGACTGAACACTGAAGCTTTCTTT. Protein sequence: CASSLAHAGLNTEAFF.